Below, 21 T cell receptor beta chains from the same sample are listed, as sequenced in a study of lymphopenia after photon versus proton radiotherapy. TCRdb's copy holds only in-frame clones and misses some; the assay was immunoSEQ multiplex PCR. The data show some 70,000 clones, about 87% seen once. This sample comprised peripheral blood, obtained from a patient treated with proton-based radiotherapy. The receptors were gathered from a man older than 75 with esophageal cancer.

This sequence joins TRBV27 and TRBJ2-5, with 11 bases lining up with TRBD2. The CDR3 length is 14 residues. The germline V gene has CDR1 MNHEY and CDR2 SMNVEV (reference sequence). The V segment lost 2 bases and the J segment 5 bases; nucleotides outside the gene matches: 1. The CDR3: CASSLRLAGETQYF. CDR3 DNA: TGTGCCAGCAGTTTAAGACTAGCGGGGGAGACCCAGTACTTC.

The V call is TRBV10-1, the J call TRBJ2-1; D uncertain. Germline assignment: CDR1 WNHNN and CDR2 SYGVQD (reference sequence). Deletions cut 4 bases from V and 4 bases from J, with 5 bases between. This CDR3 has 12 amino acids. The CDR3 nucleotides are TGCGCCAGCAGTGTGGGTTACAATGAGCAGTTCTTC. It encodes CASSVGYNEQFF.

The chain is built from TRBV9 and TRBJ1-3; no clear D. Trimming took 4 bases from V and 0 from J, leaving 2 bases between them. Germline V CDR1 and CDR2: SGDLS, YYNGEE. CDR3 length: 12 residues. DNA for the CDR3: TGTGCCAGCAGCCCCTCTGGAAACACCATATATTTT. Its protein product is CASSPSGNTIYF.

This chain joins TRBV5-1 and TRBJ1-2; 8 positions match TRBD1. The CDR3 totals 16 residues. Looked up from germline, CDR1 is SGHRS and CDR2 is YFSETQ. Trimming removed 1 base from V and 4 bases from J; junction bases left unmatched: 9. The CDR3 sequence is CASSLRTGRVPYGYTF. The CDR3, as DNA: TGCGCCAGCAGCTTGAGGACAGGGCGGGTCCCCTATGGCTACACCTTC. Together with reference TRBV5-1 and TRBJ1-2, the CDR3 gives the full variable domain: KAGVTQTPRYLIKTRGQQVTLSCSPISGHRSVSWYQQTPGQGLQFLFEYFSETQRNKGNFPGRFSGRQFSNSRSEMNVSTLELGDSALYLCASSLRTGRVPYGYTFGSGTRLTVV.

V is TRBV14 and J is TRBJ2-2; 10 nucleotides align to TRBD2. The CDR3 consists of 18 residues. Germline V gene data show CDR1 as SGHDN and CDR2 as FVKESK. Losses at the gene ends were 0 bases for V and 5 bases for J; bases not matched to a gene: 9. CDR3 DNA: TGTGCCAGCAGCCAAGACACCAGCGGGGGGGCGTGGACCGGGGAGCTGTTTTTT. This codes for CASSQDTSGGAWTGELFF. Full variable domain (remainder filled in from reference TRBV14 and TRBJ2-2): EAGVTQFPSHSVIEKGQTVTLRCDPISGHDNLYWYRRVMGKEIKFLLHFVKESKQDESGMPNNRFLAERTGGTYSTLKVQPAELEDSGVYFCASSQDTSGGAWTGELFFGEGSRLTVL.

V usage is TRBV29-1 and J usage is TRBJ2-2, with a weak D call TRBD2 (5 bases). The CDR3 length is 14 residues. Germline V gives CDR1 SQVTM, CDR2 ANQGSEA. Trimming removed 5 bases from V and 1 base from J, with 11 bases in between. In nucleotides, the CDR3 is TGCAGCGTTCGAGGACTTATGAACACCGGGGAGCTGTTTTTT. This translates into CSVRGLMNTGELFF.

V is TRBV6-5 and J is TRBJ2-7, with 9 bases fitting TRBD1. J was trimmed by 4 bases and V by 6 bases; bases with no gene match: 7. This CDR3 comprises 14 residues. Germline CDR1 MNHEY, CDR2 SVGAGI. For the CDR3, the DNA is TGTGCCAGCAGAACCTGGGACAGGGAATACGAGCAGTACTTC. Amino acids: CASRTWDREYEQYF.

This chain links TRBV5-6 with TRBJ2-1; D not certain. The V end lost 8 bases, the J end lost 4 bases, and 16 bases lay between the germline ends. CDR1 is SGHDT, CDR2 YYEEEE, per germline. This CDR3 contains 14 residues. Written as DNA, the CDR3 is TGTGCCAGTCTTCGAGGATACGCTTACAATGAGCAGTTCTTC. It encodes CASLRGYAYNEQFF.

The CDR3 DNA reads TGTGCCAGCAGCCCCGGACAGGGGAAAAATGAAAAACTGTTTTTT. Translating it yields CASSPGQGKNEKLFF. The V gene is TRBV7-9, the J gene TRBJ1-4; 9 nucleotides agree with TRBD1. V dropped 5 bases and J dropped 5; count of bases not matched to a gene: 6. The CDR3 is made up of 15 amino acids. CDR1 is SEHNR, CDR2 FQNEAQ, per germline (reference sequence). The variable domain in full, with the rest retrieved from reference TRBV7-9 and TRBJ1-4, is DTGVSQNPRHKITKRGQNVTFRCDPISEHNRLYWYRQTLGQGPEFLTYFQNEAQLEKSRLLSDRFSAERPKGSFSTLEIQRTEQGDSAMYLCASSPGQGKNEKLFFGSGTQLSVL.

This chain joins TRBV7-9 and TRBJ2-5; D is perhaps TRBD2 (6 bases). The CDR3 spans 15 residues. Germline loops: CDR1 SEHNR, CDR2 FQNEAQ (reference sequence). The V end lost 2 bases, the J end lost 3 bases, and 13 bases lay between the germline ends. CDR3: CASSLRGWGEETQYF. The CDR3, as DNA: TGTGCCAGCAGCTTAAGGGGCTGGGGGGAAGAGACCCAGTACTTC.

This chain uses TRBV30 with TRBJ2-3; no clear D gene. The CDR3 has 13 amino acids. V lost 5 bases and J 3 bases, leaving 12 bases between the germline ends. Germline lookup yields CDR1 GTSNPN and CDR2 SVGIG (reference sequence). The CDR3 here is CAWDLVLTDTQYF. As DNA, the CDR3 is TGTGCCTGGGATTTAGTTTTGACAGATACGCAGTATTTT. The full variable domain, in which reference TRBV30 and TRBJ2-3 provide the parts outside the CDR3, is SQTIHQWPATLVQPVGSPLSLECTVEGTSNPNLYWYRQAAGRGLQLLFYSVGIGQISSEVPQNLSASRPQDRQFILSSKKLLLSDSGFYLCAWDLVLTDTQYFGPGTRLTVL.

This sequence joins TRBV18 and TRBJ2-7, with 7 bases identical to TRBD2. Losses at the gene ends were 4 bases for V and 2 bases for J; bases not matched to a gene: 5. Germline CDR1 is KGHSH and CDR2 is LQKENI. There are 14 residues in the CDR3. In DNA, the CDR3 is TGTGCCAGCTCACGCGGGGGACTAACCTACGAGCAGTACTTC. Its protein is CASSRGGLTYEQYF.

V is TRBV18 and J is TRBJ2-7; 9 bases match TRBD2. In germline, CDR1 is KGHSH, CDR2 LQKENI. The CDR3 runs to 14 residues. J was trimmed by 3 bases and V by 3 bases; bases with no gene match: 3. The CDR3 reads CASSPRTSVYEQYF. CDR3 coding DNA: TGTGCCAGCTCACCTAGGACTAGCGTCTACGAGCAGTACTTC.

The chain joins TRBV10-2 to TRBJ2-7; 11 positions match TRBD1. This CDR3 contains 15 residues. Trimming at V came to 4 bases and at J to 5 bases, leaving 7 bases not matched to a gene. Germline assignment: CDR1 WSHSY and CDR2 SAAADI. CDR3 loop: CASSAGDRGFDEQYF. CDR3 in DNA: TGCGCCAGCAGTGCGGGGGACAGGGGGTTCGACGAGCAGTACTTC.

The chain links TRBV11-2 to TRBJ2-7, with 10 nucleotides matching TRBD1. V lost 5 bases to trimming and J lost 3 bases; unmatched junction nucleotides: 4. Germline V gene lookup returns CDR1 SGHAT and CDR2 FQNNGV. The CDR3 runs to 14 residues. CDR3 region: CASSPWTGGYEQYF. CDR3 nucleotide sequence: TGTGCCAGCAGCCCTTGGACAGGGGGCTACGAGCAGTACTTC.

The V call is TRBV5-1, the J call TRBJ2-5, with TRBD2 matching over 9 bases. Germline CDR1 and CDR2: SGHRS and YFSETQ. The V and J ends lost 0 bases and 5 bases, in that order; junction bases with no gene match: 8. The CDR3 sequence is 16 residues long. The CDR3, as DNA: TGCGCCAGCAGCTTGGTTGGAGCGGGAGGCGTGGAGACCCAGTACTTC. It translates to CASSLVGAGGVETQYF.

The gene calls are TRBV7-2 and TRBJ1-5; maybe TRBD1 (6 bases). Deletions cut 1 base from V and 1 base from J, with 14 bases between. The CDR3 is 17 residues long. Germline V gene lookup returns CDR1 SGHTA and CDR2 FQGNSA. The CDR3: CASSLGPWGASNQPQHF. The CDR3, as DNA: TGTGCCAGCAGCTTAGGCCCTTGGGGGGCGAGCAATCAGCCCCAGCATTTT.

V and J are TRBV6-6 and TRBJ1-1; D is undetermined. Germline V gene data show CDR1 as MNHNY and CDR2 as SVGAGI (reference sequence). This CDR3 spans 13 amino acids. The V end was cut by 5 bases, the J end by 1 base, with 8 bases between. The CDR3 region is CASSHYTNTEAFF. DNA for the CDR3: TGTGCCAGCAGTCACTATACGAACACTGAAGCTTTCTTT.

The chain carries TRBV28 and TRBJ2-1, with 14 bases fitting TRBD2. The V and J ends lost 4 bases and 6 bases, in that order; junction bases with no gene match: 2. The CDR3 is 15 residues long. Looked up from germline, CDR1 is MDHEN and CDR2 is SYDVKM. Here the CDR3 reads CASSYGTSGSNEQFF. The CDR3 coding sequence is TGTGCCAGCAGTTACGGGACTAGCGGGAGCAATGAGCAGTTCTTC. Full variable domain (missing parts from reference TRBV28 and TRBJ2-1): DVKVTQSSRYLVKRTGEKVFLECVQDMDHENMFWYRQDPGLGLRLIYFSYDVKMKEKGDIPEGYSVSREKKERFSLILESASTNQTSMYLCASSYGTSGSNEQFFGPGTRLTVL.

This clone has more than one count but fewer than ten. CDR3 residues: CASSQDSHLGQPQHF. The CDR3, as DNA: TGCGCCAGCAGCCAAGATTCTCATCTCGGTCAGCCCCAGCATTTT. The V and J genes are TRBV4-3 and TRBJ1-5; D remains ambiguous. V lost 0 bases and J lost 6, with 12 bases in between. The germline V gene encodes CDR1 LGHNA and CDR2 YSLEER. The CDR3 has 15 amino acids.

This clone was counted between two and nine times. The gene calls are TRBV9 and TRBJ1-2; D gene uncertain. The CDR3 contains 12 residues. Per germline, CDR1 SGDLS and CDR2 YYNGEE. V lost 3 bases and J 11 bases, leaving 14 bases between the germline ends. The CDR3 DNA reads as TGTGCCAGCAGCGCTGAACACCCCCCTTACACCTTC. Translating it yields CASSAEHPPYTF.